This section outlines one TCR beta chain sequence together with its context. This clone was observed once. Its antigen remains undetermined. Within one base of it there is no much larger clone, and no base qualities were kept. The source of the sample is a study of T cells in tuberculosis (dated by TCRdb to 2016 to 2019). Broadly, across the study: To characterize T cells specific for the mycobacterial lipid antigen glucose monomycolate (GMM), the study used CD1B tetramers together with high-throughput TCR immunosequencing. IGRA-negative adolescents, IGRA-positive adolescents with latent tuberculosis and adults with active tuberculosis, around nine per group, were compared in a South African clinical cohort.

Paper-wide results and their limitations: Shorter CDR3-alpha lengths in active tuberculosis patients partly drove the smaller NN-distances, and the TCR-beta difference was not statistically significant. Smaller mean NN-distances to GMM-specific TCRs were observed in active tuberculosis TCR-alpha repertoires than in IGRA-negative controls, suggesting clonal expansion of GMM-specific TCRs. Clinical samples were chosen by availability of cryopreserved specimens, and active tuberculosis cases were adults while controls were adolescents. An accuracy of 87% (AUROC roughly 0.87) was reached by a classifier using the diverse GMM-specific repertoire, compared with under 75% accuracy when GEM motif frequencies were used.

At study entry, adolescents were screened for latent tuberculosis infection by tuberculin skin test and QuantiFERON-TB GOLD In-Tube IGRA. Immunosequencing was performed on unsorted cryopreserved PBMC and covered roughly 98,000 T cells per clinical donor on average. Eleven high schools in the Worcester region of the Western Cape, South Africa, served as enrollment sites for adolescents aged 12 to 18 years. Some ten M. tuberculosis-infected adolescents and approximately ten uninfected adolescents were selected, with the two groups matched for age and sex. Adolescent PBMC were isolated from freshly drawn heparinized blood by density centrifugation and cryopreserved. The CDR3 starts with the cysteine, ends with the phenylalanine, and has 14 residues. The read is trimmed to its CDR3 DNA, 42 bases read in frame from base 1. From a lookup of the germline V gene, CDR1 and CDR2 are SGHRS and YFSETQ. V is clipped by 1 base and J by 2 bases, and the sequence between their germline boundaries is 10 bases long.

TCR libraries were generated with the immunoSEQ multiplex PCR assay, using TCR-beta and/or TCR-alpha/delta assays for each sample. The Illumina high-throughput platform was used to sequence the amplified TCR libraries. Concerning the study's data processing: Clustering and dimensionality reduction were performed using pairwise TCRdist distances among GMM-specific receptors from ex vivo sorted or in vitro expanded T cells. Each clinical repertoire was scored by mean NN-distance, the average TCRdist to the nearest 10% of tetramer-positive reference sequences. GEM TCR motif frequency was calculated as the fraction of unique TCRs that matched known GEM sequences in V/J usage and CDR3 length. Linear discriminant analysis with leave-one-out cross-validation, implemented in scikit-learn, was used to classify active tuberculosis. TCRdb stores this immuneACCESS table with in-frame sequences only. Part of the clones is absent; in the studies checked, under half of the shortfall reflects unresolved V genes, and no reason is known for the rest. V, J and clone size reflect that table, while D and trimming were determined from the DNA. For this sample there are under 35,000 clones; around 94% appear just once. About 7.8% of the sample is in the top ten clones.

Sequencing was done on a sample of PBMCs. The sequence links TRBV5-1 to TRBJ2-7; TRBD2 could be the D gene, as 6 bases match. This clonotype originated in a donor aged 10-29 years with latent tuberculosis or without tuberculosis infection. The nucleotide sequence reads TGCGCCAGCAGCTTGACGGGAGCCCCCTACGAGCAGTACTTC. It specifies CASSLTGAPYEQYF.